This T cell receptor (beta chain) is from a study of cytomegalovirus exposure and HLA in healthy donors. In the study overall: HLA-typed donors contributed 80 million or so unique TCRs, which were held in an early data release.

This clone has a handful of counts. Its antigen is as yet unknown. Donors in the study were healthy people who gave bone marrow. CDR1 is MNHEY, CDR2 SMNVEV, per germline (reference sequence). CDR3 length: 17 residues. Trimming at V came to 6 bases and at J to 4 bases, leaving 15 bases not matched to a gene. Both 60 Vbeta primers and 13 Jbeta primers went into the PCR. The assay was immunoSEQ multiplex PCR, and TCRdb's table has in-frame clones only and misses some. The table shows over 100,000 clones, with approximately 8.9% occurring only once. Findings and limits, study-wide: Most likely, a cluster of highly shared sequence variants arose as a sequencing artifact. The authors later found most CMV-associated TCR beta chains appeared HLA-restricted.

V and J are TRBV27 and TRBJ2-3, with 8 nucleotides matching TRBD1. The sample comprised PBMCs. The source is a middle-aged woman in good health and CMV-seropositive. The CDR3, as DNA: TGTGCCAGCAGCCCTTTTACAGGGGGTGTAAGGGCAGATACGCAGTATTTT. Amino acids: CASSPFTGGVRADTQYF.